The rows below give T cell receptor beta chains drawn from one sample of a study of T-cell memory formation after mild COVID-19. TCRdb re-analysed the 5' RACE reads in MiXCR, keeping a single row per CDR3 protein. The data show about 270,000 distinct CDR3 sequences, with less than 20% seen just once and over 2% held by the top ten. The specimen was PBMCs or a T cell subset sorted from them (not recorded which). These receptors all come from an adult woman who had mild COVID-19 (a few samples of this study predate the infection). Cell type and time point are not known. Both conserved end residues are trimmed from each CDR3. A D gene is named only where the DNA matches it firmly.

NA	TRBV12-5	TRBJ1-1	ASRRGPGLNTEAF
NA	TRBV15	TRBJ2-7	ATSYSGNSYEQY
TRBD2	TRBV6-4	TRBJ2-3	ASKKTSASTDTQY
TRBD2	TRBV7-9	TRBJ2-3	ASSLQTSGVTDTQY
TRBD2	TRBV6-5	TRBJ2-5	ASRSGGVETQY
NA	TRBV5-1	TRBJ1-1	ASSRDLKKNTEAF
NA	TRBV4-2	TRBJ1-6	ASSVFAGNSPLH
TRBD2	TRBV2	TRBJ2-1	ASSGAVTSGRGVYDEQF
TRBD2	TRBV6-1	TRBJ2-5	ASTRLAGRETQY
NA	TRBV6-6	TRBJ1-2	ASSYLGAVNYGYT
TRBD1	TRBV27	TRBJ2-4	ASTPGQGWENIQY
NA	TRBV10-3	TRBJ1-1	AISESLGSMNTEAF
NA	TRBV7-2	TRBJ2-7	ASSPKKGGFDTYEQY
NA	TRBV30	TRBJ2-7	AWSDSLYEQY
NA	TRBV4-2	TRBJ2-1	ASSSGYNEQF
NA	TRBV12-3/TRBV12-4	TRBJ1-1	ASSFTEDTEAF
NA	TRBV7-2	TRBJ2-3	ASSLGPFRTDTQY
NA	TRBV9	TRBJ2-1	ASSSTRDIFNEQF
NA	TRBV7-2	TRBJ1-1	ASSLAPAVTEAF
TRBD2	TRBV5-1	TRBJ2-4	ASSRLATSGGADGKNIQY
TRBD1	TRBV25-1	TRBJ2-7	ASSPQGSEYEQY
NA	TRBV24-1	TRBJ1-3	ATMGGPSGNTIY
NA	TRBV9	TRBJ2-5	ASSDRTGQGTQY
NA	TRBV7-2	TRBJ1-2	ASSRGGGSLGGYT
NA	TRBV6-2/TRBV6-3	TRBJ2-1	VLCSRPPGLANSYNEQF
TRBD1	TRBV3-1	TRBJ1-5	ASSRTGNQPQH
TRBD1	TRBV20-1	TRBJ2-7	SARVGTAPYEQY
TRBD1	TRBV12-3/TRBV12-4	TRBJ2-7	ASSHGQGSYEQY
TRBD1	TRBV12-3/TRBV12-4	TRBJ2-2	ASRAGGPGELF
TRBD1	TRBV3-1	TRBJ1-6	ASSQGQGSSPLH
NA	TRBV20-1	TRBJ1-2	SAPMTGPGAIYGYT
TRBD2	TRBV25-1	TRBJ2-5	ASSEGLAGAETQY
TRBD1	TRBV5-1	TRBJ1-1	ASSYRDRGKTEAF
TRBD1	TRBV5-1	TRBJ1-2	ASSGDSNYGYT
NA	TRBV24-1	TRBJ2-1	ATSAVYNEQF
NA	TRBV3-1	TRBJ2-3	ASSPTRGAGTDTQY
NA	TRBV6-6	TRBJ2-5	ASSFGRALQETQY
NA	TRBV12-3/TRBV12-4	TRBJ1-2	ASSLQEAYGYT
TRBD2	TRBV27	TRBJ2-3	ASSPPGLAPSSTDTQY
NA	TRBV5-1	TRBJ2-3	ASSGDREGPTDTQY
TRBD1	TRBV5-1	TRBJ2-2	ACSPRTGFAGELF
NA	TRBV12-3/TRBV12-4	TRBJ2-5	ASSFGGNQY
NA	TRBV4-2	TRBJ2-7	ASSPGHLSYEQY
NA	TRBV10-3	TRBJ1-1	AISEIGPDTEAF
NA	TRBV20-1	TRBJ1-5	SARVGGTREPQH
NA	TRBV27	TRBJ2-2	ASSLQPRGGELF
NA	TRBV3-1	TRBJ2-3	ASSRGLLRGDTQY
NA	TRBV5-1	TRBJ2-5	ASSLTVLRETQY
NA	TRBV30	TRBJ1-1	AWSFGGGKTEAF
NA	TRBV7-2	TRBJ1-1	ASSLRGFLNTEAF
TRBD1	TRBV9	TRBJ2-7	ASSGTGSSSEQY
TRBD2	TRBV24-1	TRBJ2-1	ATSAGLAGGQSSVEQF
NA	TRBV5-1	TRBJ1-1	ASSARQGSNTEAF
TRBD1	TRBV7-2	TRBJ1-1	ASSSQGTHTEAF
NA	TRBV30	TRBJ1-2	AWNKGRRNYGYT
TRBD2	TRBV7-9	TRBJ2-5	ASSRGGMETQY
TRBD1	TRBV7-3	TRBJ2-2	ASSSQGQAGTGELF
NA	TRBV5-4	TRBJ2-2	ASSLGAFNTGELF